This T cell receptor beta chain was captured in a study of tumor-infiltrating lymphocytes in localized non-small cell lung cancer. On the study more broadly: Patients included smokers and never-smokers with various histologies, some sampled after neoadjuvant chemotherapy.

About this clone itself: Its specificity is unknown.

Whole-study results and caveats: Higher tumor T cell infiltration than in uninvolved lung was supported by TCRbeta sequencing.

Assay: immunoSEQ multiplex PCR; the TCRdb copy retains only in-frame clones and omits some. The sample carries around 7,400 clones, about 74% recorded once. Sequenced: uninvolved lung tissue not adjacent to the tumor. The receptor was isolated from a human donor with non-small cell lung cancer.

CDR3: CASRPPGTSGSSDYNEQFF. CDR3 nucleotide sequence: TGTGCCAGCAGACCCCCAGGGACTAGCGGGAGTTCCGACTACAATGAGCAGTTCTTC. This chain connects TRBV28 to TRBJ2-1, with 14 bases identical to TRBD2. Germline CDR1 and CDR2: MDHEN and SYDVKM. The length of the CDR3 is 19 residues. V dropped 6 bases and J dropped 3; count of bases not matched to a gene: 13.